The T cell receptor beta chain described here comes from a study of T cell responses to AZD1222 COVID-19 vaccine. CDR1 is KGHDR, CDR2 SFDVKD, per germline. CDR3 length equals 12 residues. V gave up 7 bases and J gave up 5 bases, with 8 bases separating them. Method: immunoSEQ multiplex PCR; TCRdb's copy keeps in-frame clones and lacks some. The sample lists tens of thousands of clones; around 85% were seen once. Study findings and constraints: Increased Spike-specific TCR breadth and depth were observed after two AZD1222 doses.

For this clone: The antigen is undetermined.

The source material was peripheral blood, sampled on day 0 of AZD1222 vaccination. V gene TRBV24-1 combines with J gene TRBJ2-1, with unresolved D. The sequence came from an adult in good health. The CDR3 bases are TGTGCCACCAGGGCAGTAGACAATGAGCAGTTCTTC. Translated, it gives CATRAVDNEQFF.